The rows below give T cell receptor beta chains drawn from one sample of a study of T-cell memory formation after mild COVID-19. Each CDR3 protein is one row after TCRdb ran MiXCR on the 5' RACE reads. This repertoire shows 85,000 to 130,000 distinct CDR3 sequences, about an eighth found once; its top ten account for under 30%. Sequencing input: PBMCs or a T cell subset sorted from them (not recorded which). The receptors stem from an adult woman who had mild COVID-19 (a few samples of this study predate the infection). Cell type and time point are not known. Each CDR3 is given with its conserved first and last residue. A D gene is named only where the DNA matches it firmly. Clone size is stated in some rows and not others, as once, few, many or a class when expanded.

D | size | J | V | length | CDR3 | DNA
TRBD2 | few | TRBJ2-3 | TRBV7-9 | 16 | CASSVRPGGGADTQYF | TGTGCCAGCAGCGTTCGGCCGGGAGGAGGGGCAGATACGCAGTATTTT
- | - | TRBJ2-7 | TRBV15 | 14 | CATSRGDGGYEQYF | TGTGCCACCAGCAGAGGGGACGGGGGCTACGAGCAGTACTTC
- | - | TRBJ2-7 | TRBV1 | 15 | CTSSQTGGGSYEQYF | TGCACCAGCAGCCAAACGGGTGGGGGTTCCTACGAGCAGTACTTC
TRBD2 | - | TRBJ2-1 | TRBV12-3/TRBV12-4 | 14 | CASSRTSGYNEQFF | TGTGCCAGCAGTCGGACTAGCGGTTACAATGAGCAGTTCTTC
- | few | TRBJ2-1 | TRBV25-1 | 14 | CASSEDGGYNEQFF | TGTGCCAGCAGTGAAGACGGGGGTTACAATGAGCAGTTCTTC
- | - | TRBJ1-6 | TRBV2 | 14 | CASGYRDGNSPLHF | TGTGCCAGCGGTTACCGGGACGGGAATTCACCCCTCCACTTT
- | - | TRBJ2-1 | TRBV20-1 | 13 | CSARDHSLGEQFF | TGCAGTGCTAGAGATCACTCCCTCGGTGAGCAGTTCTTC
TRBD1 | few | TRBJ1-1 | TRBV7-9 | 14 | CASSHDRGTTEAFF | TGTGCCAGCAGCCATGACAGGGGGACCACTGAAGCTTTCTTT
TRBD1 | few | TRBJ2-1 | TRBV19 | 15 | CASSKRTGQGDEQFF | TGTGCCAGTAGTAAGCGGACAGGTCAAGGGGATGAGCAGTTCTTC
TRBD2 | once | TRBJ2-1 | TRBV2 | 15 | CASSYNAGGPDEQFF | TGTGCCAGCAGCTACAATGCGGGAGGGCCGGATGAGCAGTTCTTC
- | - | TRBJ2-7 | TRBV5-1 | 14 | CASNPGDGNYEQYF | TGCGCCAGTAATCCCGGAGACGGTAACTACGAGCAGTACTTC
- | few | TRBJ2-7 | TRBV20-1 | 12 | CSAKAGSYEQYF | TGCAGTGCTAAAGCAGGGAGCTACGAGCAGTACTTC
- | many | TRBJ2-1 | TRBV9 | 15 | CASSVQGSLYNEQFF | TGTGCCAGCAGCGTGCAAGGTTCCCTCTACAATGAGCAGTTCTTC
- | - | TRBJ2-1 | TRBV4-3 | 16 | CASSQGAGYKGNEQFF | TGCGCCAGCAGCCAGGGAGCAGGATACAAAGGCAATGAGCAGTTCTTC
TRBD1 | large | TRBJ1-1 | TRBV19 | 16 | CASIGTGSRVSGGAFF | TGTGCCAGTATCGGGACAGGGTCTCGAGTATCAGGGGGAGCTTTCTTT
TRBD1 | few | TRBJ2-1 | TRBV20-1 | 14 | CSARDLQGYNEQFF | TGCAGTGCTAGAGATCTACAGGGGTACAATGAGCAGTTCTTC
TRBD2 | many | TRBJ2-1 | TRBV7-6 | 16 | CASSLGGLAGYNEQFF | TGTGCCAGCAGCTTAGGCGGACTAGCGGGATACAATGAGCAGTTCTTC
TRBD1 | few | TRBJ2-7 | TRBV20-1 | 15 | CSAPSLRQGWSEQYF | TGCAGTGCGCCCTCCCTGCGACAGGGCTGGAGCGAGCAGTACTTC
- | - | TRBJ1-2 | TRBV5-1 | 12 | CASSNREYGYTF | TGCGCCAGCAGTAACAGGGAGTATGGCTACACCTTC